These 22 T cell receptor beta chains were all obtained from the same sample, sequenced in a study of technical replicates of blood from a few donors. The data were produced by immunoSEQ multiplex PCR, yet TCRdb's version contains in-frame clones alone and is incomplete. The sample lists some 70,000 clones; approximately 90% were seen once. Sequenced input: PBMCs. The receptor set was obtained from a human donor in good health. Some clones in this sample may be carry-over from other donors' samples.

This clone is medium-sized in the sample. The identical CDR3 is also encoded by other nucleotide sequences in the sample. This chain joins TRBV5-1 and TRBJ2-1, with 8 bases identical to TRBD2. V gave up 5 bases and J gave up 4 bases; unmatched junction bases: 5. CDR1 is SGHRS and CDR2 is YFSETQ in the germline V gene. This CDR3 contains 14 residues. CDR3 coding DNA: TGCGCCAGCAGTTCGAGCGGGGGTTACAATGAGCAGTTCTTC. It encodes CASSSSGGYNEQFF.

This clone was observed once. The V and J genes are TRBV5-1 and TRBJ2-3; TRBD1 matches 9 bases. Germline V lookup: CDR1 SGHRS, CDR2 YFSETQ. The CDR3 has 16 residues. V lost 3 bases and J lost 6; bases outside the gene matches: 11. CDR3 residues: CASSSNTGGQSDTQYF. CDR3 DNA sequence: TGCGCCAGCAGCTCTAATACAGGGGGCCAGTCGGATACGCAGTATTTT. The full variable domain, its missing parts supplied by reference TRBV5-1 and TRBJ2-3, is KAGVTQTPRYLIKTRGQQVTLSCSPISGHRSVSWYQQTPGQGLQFLFEYFSETQRNKGNFPGRFSGRQFSNSRSEMNVSTLELGDSALYLCASSSNTGGQSDTQYFGPGTRLTVL.

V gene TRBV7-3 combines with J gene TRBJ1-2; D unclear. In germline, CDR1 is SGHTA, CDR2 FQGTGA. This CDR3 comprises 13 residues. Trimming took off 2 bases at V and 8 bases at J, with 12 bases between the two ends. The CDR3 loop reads CASSLDQARGYTF. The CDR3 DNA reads TGTGCCAGCAGCTTAGACCAAGCGCGGGGCTACACCTTC.

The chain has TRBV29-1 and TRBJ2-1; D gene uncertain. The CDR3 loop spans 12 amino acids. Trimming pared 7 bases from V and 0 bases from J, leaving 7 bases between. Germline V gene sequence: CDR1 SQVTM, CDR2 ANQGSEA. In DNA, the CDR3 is TGCAGCGGTAGAGACTCCTACAATGAGCAGTTCTTC. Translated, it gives CSGRDSYNEQFF.

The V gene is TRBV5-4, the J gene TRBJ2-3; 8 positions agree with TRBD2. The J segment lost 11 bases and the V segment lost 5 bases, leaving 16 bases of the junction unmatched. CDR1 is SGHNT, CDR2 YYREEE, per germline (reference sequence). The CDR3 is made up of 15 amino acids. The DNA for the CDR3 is TGTGCCAGCAGTCCGCCCGTCCCAGCGGGGGACCAGCAGTATTTT. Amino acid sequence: CASSPPVPAGDQQYF.

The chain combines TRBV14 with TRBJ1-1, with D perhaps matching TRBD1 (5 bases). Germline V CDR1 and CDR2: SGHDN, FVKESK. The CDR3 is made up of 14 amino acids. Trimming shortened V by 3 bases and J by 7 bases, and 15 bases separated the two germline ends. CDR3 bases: TGTGCCAGCAGCCATTTGGGGCGGGGTCATGAAGCTTTCTTT. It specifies CASSHLGRGHEAFF.

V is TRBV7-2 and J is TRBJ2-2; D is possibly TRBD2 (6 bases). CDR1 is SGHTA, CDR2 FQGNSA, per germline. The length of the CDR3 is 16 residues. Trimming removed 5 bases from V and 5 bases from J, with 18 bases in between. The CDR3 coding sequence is TGTGCCAGCAGCCCCTATCTGGGGGGTCTGACCGGGGAGCTGTTTTTT. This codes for CASSPYLGGLTGELFF.

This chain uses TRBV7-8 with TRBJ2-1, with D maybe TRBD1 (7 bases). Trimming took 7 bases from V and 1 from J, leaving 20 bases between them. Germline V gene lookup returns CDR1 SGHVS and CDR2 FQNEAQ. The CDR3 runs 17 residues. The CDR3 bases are TGTGCCAGCAACCCCCAGGGGGGCGACGTTTCCTACAATGAGCAGTTCTTC. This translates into CASNPQGGDVSYNEQFF. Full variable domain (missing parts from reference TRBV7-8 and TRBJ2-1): GAGVSQSPRYKVAKRGQDVALRCDPISGHVSLFWYQQALGQGPEFLTYFQNEAQLDKSGLPSDRFFAERPEGSVSTLKIQRTQQEDSAVYLCASNPQGGDVSYNEQFFGPGTRLTVL.

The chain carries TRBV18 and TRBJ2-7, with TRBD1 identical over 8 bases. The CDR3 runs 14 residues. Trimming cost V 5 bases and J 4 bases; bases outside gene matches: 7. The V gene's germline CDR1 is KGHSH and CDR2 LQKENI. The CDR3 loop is CASSAGTGPYEQYF. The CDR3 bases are TGTGCCAGCTCAGCAGGGACAGGTCCATACGAGCAGTACTTC.

In DNA form, the CDR3 reads TGTGCCACAGGGGAGGGGGGGTCACCCCTCCACTTT. Amino acid sequence: CATGEGGSPLHF. This chain links TRBV27 with TRBJ1-6; D possibly corresponds to TRBD1 (6 bases). Germline values: CDR1 MNHEY, CDR2 SMNVEV (reference sequence). V dropped 10 bases and J dropped 10 bases, with 14 bases sitting between them. The CDR3 sequence is 12 residues long.

DNA of the CDR3: TGCGCCAGCAGCCAGGGCCCTGGGACTAGCGGTCGCACAGATACGCAGTATTTT. Translated: CASSQGPGTSGRTDTQYF. The chain joins TRBV4-1 to TRBJ2-3; 11 bases match TRBD2. The J segment lost 1 base and the V segment lost 3 bases, leaving 9 bases of the junction unmatched. Germline assignment: CDR1 MGHRA and CDR2 YSYEKL. The CDR3 length is 18 residues.

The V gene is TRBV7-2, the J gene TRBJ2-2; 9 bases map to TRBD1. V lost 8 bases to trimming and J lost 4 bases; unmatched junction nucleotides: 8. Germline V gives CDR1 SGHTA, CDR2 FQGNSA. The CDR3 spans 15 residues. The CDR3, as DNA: TGTGCCAGCGACACCGGGACAGGGCCCACCGGGGAGCTGTTTTTT. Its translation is CASDTGTGPTGELFF.

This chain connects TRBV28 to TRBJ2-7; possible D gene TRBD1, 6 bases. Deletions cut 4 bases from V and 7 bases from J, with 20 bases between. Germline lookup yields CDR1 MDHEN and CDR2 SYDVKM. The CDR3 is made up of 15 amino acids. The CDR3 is CASSSSGTPLREQYF. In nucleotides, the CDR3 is TGTGCCAGCAGTTCCTCCGGGACACCTCTTCGGGAGCAGTACTTC.

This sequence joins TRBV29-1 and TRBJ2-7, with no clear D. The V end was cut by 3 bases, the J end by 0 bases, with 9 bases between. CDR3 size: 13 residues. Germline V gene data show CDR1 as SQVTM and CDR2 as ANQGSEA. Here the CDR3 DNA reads TGCAGCGTTGATTTCTCAGGCTCCTACGAGCAGTACTTC. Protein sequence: CSVDFSGSYEQYF.

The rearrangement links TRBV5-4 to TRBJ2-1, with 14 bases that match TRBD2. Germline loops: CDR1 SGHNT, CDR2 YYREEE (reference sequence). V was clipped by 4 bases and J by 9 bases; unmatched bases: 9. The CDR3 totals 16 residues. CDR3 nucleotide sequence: TGTGCCAGCAGCATGGGGGGACTAGCGGGAGTTGGTGAGCAGTTCTTC. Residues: CASSMGGLAGVGEQFF.

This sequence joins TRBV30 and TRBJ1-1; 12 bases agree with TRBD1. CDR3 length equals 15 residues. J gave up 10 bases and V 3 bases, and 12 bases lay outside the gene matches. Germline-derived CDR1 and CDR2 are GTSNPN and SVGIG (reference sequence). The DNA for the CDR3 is TGTGCCTGGAGGGCCTTGGGACAGGGGGCTCTGGGAGCTTTCTTT. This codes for CAWRALGQGALGAFF.

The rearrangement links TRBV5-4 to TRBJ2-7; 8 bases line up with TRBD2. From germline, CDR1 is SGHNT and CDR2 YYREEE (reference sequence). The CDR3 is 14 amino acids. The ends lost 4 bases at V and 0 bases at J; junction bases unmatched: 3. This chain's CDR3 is CASSELADSYEQYF. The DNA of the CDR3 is TGTGCCAGCAGCGAACTAGCGGACTCCTACGAGCAGTACTTC.

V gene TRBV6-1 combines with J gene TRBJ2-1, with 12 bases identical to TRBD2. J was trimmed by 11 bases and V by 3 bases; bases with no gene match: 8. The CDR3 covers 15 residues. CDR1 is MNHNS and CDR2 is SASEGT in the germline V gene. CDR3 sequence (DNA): TGTGCCAGCAGTGAGGGGGGGCTAGCGGGAGGGAAGCAGTTCTTC. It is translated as CASSEGGLAGGKQFF.

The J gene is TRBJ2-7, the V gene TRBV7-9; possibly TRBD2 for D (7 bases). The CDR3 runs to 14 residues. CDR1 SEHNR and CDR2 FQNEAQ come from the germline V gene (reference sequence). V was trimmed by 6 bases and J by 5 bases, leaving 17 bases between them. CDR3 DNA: TGTGCCAGCAGGTCGGGGGGCGGGAAGGACGAGCAGTACTTC. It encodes CASRSGGGKDEQYF.

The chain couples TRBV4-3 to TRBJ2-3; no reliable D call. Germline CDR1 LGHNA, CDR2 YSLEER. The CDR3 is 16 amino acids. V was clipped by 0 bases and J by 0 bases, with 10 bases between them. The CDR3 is CASSQDPARSTDTQYF. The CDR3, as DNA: TGCGCCAGCAGCCAAGATCCGGCCAGGAGCACAGATACGCAGTATTTT.

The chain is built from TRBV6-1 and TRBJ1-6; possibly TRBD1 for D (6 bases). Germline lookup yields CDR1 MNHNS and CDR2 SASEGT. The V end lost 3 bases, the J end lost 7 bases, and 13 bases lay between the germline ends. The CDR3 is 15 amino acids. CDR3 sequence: CASSEPGVRNSPLHF. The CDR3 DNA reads TGTGCCAGCAGTGAGCCAGGGGTGAGGAATTCACCCCTCCACTTT.

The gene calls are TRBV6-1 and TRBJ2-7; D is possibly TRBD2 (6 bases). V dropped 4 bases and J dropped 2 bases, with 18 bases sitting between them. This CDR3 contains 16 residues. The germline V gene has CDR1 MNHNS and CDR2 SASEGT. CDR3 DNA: TGTGCCAGCAGTGGGAGGACTACCGCACTCGCCTACGAGCAGTACTTC. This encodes CASSGRTTALAYEQYF.